Included here is one T cell receptor (beta chain) sequence, with context. Its antigen remains unidentified. The record originates from a study of shared clonotypes between healthy human individuals. Points from the study as a whole: When compared with the clonotypes that were shared by all four sorted-subset donors, the non-shared clonotypes turned out to have lower generation probabilities.

TCRdb's table, derived via immunoSEQ multiplex PCR, lists solely in-frame clones and lacks some. The sample lists 600,000 to 750,000 clones, 90% occurring once. The sequenced sample was memory CD8+ T cells from PBMCs. Described subset: CD45RO+ cells pooled with CCR7-negative TemRA cells. This TCR came from a young man in good health. Some clones in this sample may be carry-over from other donors' samples.

The CDR3 protein is CASSLAVAGGLTDTQYF. CDR3 sequence (DNA): TGTGCCAGCAGCTTAGCGGTAGCGGGAGGACTCACAGATACGCAGTATTTT. The chain couples TRBV11-3 to TRBJ2-3; TRBD2 matches at 10 bases. Per germline, CDR1 SGHNT and CDR2 YENEEA. Trimming took 1 base from V and 2 from J; bases not matched to a gene: 6. This CDR3 contains 17 residues. Together with reference TRBV11-3 and TRBJ2-3, the CDR3 gives the full variable domain: EAGVVQSPRYKIIEKKQPVAFWCNPISGHNTLYWYLQNLGQGPELLIRYENEEAVDDSQLPKDRFSAERLKGVDSTLKIQPAELGDSAVYLCASSLAVAGGLTDTQYFGPGTRLTVL.